This TCR beta chain was found in a study of T cell responses to AZD1222 COVID-19 vaccine. This CDR3 region has 15 residues. Trimming at V came to 3 bases and at J to 2 bases, leaving 3 bases not matched to a gene. The germline V gene encodes CDR1 KGHDR and CDR2 SFDVKD. In the case of this clone: Its antigen remains unidentified.

Sequencing used immunoSEQ multiplex PCR; TCRdb keeps in-frame clones, though not all of them. The top ten hold 5% to 6.5% of the sample, which has 100,000 or so clones, 89% seen once. Broader study findings: Two AZD1222 doses significantly raised spike-specific TCR breadth and depth over controls. Among vaccine-associated CD4 TCRs, coverage spanned spike, with dominance at 160-218 and 743-854.

Second doses that came at about 4 or about 12 weeks were put together. The chain uses TRBV24-1 and TRBJ2-5; the match to TRBD2 covers 9 bases. This TCR came from an adult who received the AZD1222 COVID-19 vaccine. The source was peripheral blood, collected 28 days after the second AZD1222 dose. CDR3 nucleotides: TGTGCCACCAGTGATGTCGCGGGGGGGCAAGAGACCCAGTACTTC. This sequence encodes CATSDVAGGQETQYF.